These T cell receptor beta chains were read from a single sample in a study of blood T cells in healthy people across ages. Each CDR3 protein is one row after TCRdb ran MiXCR on the 5' RACE reads. The data hold about 680,000 distinct CDR3 sequences, with about 52% observed a single time. The sequenced sample was blood. These receptors were obtained from an older woman in good health. CDR3s include the opening cysteine and the closing phenylalanine or tryptophan. A D gene is named only where the DNA matches it firmly. Clone sizes are given selectively: once, few, many, or a class where the clone is expanded.

D gene: TRBD1
J gene: TRBJ2-3
clone size: few
V gene: TRBV29-1
CDR3 protein: CSVRGLVTDTQYF
CDR3 DNA: TGCAGCGTTAGGGGGCTGGTCACAGATACGCAGTATTTT

D gene: NA
J gene: TRBJ1-2
clone size: NA
V gene: TRBV6-2/TRBV6-3
CDR3 protein: CASSSGPGDGYTF
CDR3 DNA: TGTGCCAGCAGCTCCGGGCCAGGAGATGGCTACACCTTC

D gene: NA
J gene: TRBJ2-6
clone size: many
V gene: TRBV7-3
CDR3 protein: CASSLGSGGANVLTF
CDR3 DNA: TGTGCCAGCAGCTTAGGGTCAGGTGGGGCCAACGTCCTGACTTTC

D gene: NA
J gene: TRBJ2-3
clone size: NA
V gene: TRBV29-1
CDR3 protein: CSVDIPGAPTDTQYF
CDR3 DNA: TGCAGCGTTGATATACCGGGGGCCCCCACAGATACGCAGTATTTT

D gene: NA
J gene: TRBJ1-2
clone size: NA
V gene: TRBV18
CDR3 protein: CASSPLSDLVYGYTF
CDR3 DNA: TGTGCCAGCTCACCCCTGTCGGATTTGGTCTATGGCTACACCTTC

D gene: TRBD2
J gene: TRBJ2-1
clone size: few
V gene: TRBV5-1
CDR3 protein: CASSLGGSGNEQFF
CDR3 DNA: TGCGCCAGCAGCTTGGGCGGGAGCGGAAATGAGCAGTTCTTC

D gene: NA
J gene: TRBJ2-7
clone size: NA
V gene: TRBV7-2
CDR3 protein: CASSSQGEQYF
CDR3 DNA: TGTGCCAGCAGCTCCCAGGGCGAGCAGTACTTC

D gene: TRBD1
J gene: TRBJ1-1
clone size: NA
V gene: TRBV7-3
CDR3 protein: CASSFGPLGQYDEAFF
CDR3 DNA: TGTGCCAGCAGCTTCGGGCCCTTGGGACAGTACGATGAAGCTTTCTTT

D gene: NA
J gene: TRBJ2-6
clone size: NA
V gene: TRBV2
CDR3 protein: CASSHEQGIGVLTF
CDR3 DNA: TGTGCCAGCAGTCACGAGCAGGGGATTGGCGTCCTGACTTTC

D gene: NA
J gene: TRBJ2-7
clone size: NA
V gene: TRBV21-1
CDR3 protein: CASSNTPSSYEQYF
CDR3 DNA: TGTGCCAGCAGCAATACACCGAGCTCCTACGAGCAGTACTTC

D gene: TRBD2
J gene: TRBJ2-7
clone size: few
V gene: TRBV5-1
CDR3 protein: CASSLSNWASGSYEQYF
CDR3 DNA: TGCGCCAGCAGCTTGAGTAATTGGGCTAGCGGCTCCTACGAGCAGTACTTC

D gene: NA
J gene: TRBJ2-3
clone size: NA
V gene: TRBV2
CDR3 protein: CASNPGRGLTDTQYF
CDR3 DNA: TGTGCCAGCAACCCAGGGCGGGGGCTCACAGATACGCAGTATTTT

D gene: NA
J gene: TRBJ1-2
clone size: NA
V gene: TRBV13
CDR3 protein: CASSQRDTSVYGYTF
CDR3 DNA: TGTGCCAGCAGCCAACGGGACACCAGTGTCTATGGCTACACCTTC

D gene: TRBD1
J gene: TRBJ2-7
clone size: NA
V gene: TRBV6-6
CDR3 protein: CASSSIDRERAYEQYF
CDR3 DNA: TGTGCCAGTAGTTCGATCGACAGGGAAAGGGCCTACGAGCAGTACTTC

D gene: TRBD2
J gene: TRBJ2-1
clone size: few
V gene: TRBV6-2/TRBV6-3
CDR3 protein: CASSPLAGGNYNEQFF
CDR3 DNA: TGTGCCAGCAGCCCACTAGCGGGAGGGAACTACAATGAGCAGTTCTTC

D gene: TRBD2
J gene: TRBJ2-1
clone size: NA
V gene: TRBV12-3/TRBV12-4
CDR3 protein: CASSKRTSGVGNEQFF
CDR3 DNA: TGTGCCAGCAGTAAAAGGACTAGCGGGGTTGGGAATGAGCAGTTCTTC

D gene: TRBD1
J gene: TRBJ1-4
clone size: once
V gene: TRBV3-1
CDR3 protein: CASSPRDRGVKLFF
CDR3 DNA: TGTGCCAGCAGTCCTCGGGACAGGGGGGTAAAACTGTTTTTT

D gene: TRBD1
J gene: TRBJ1-4
clone size: NA
V gene: TRBV12-3/TRBV12-4
CDR3 protein: CASSPQGLAEELFF
CDR3 DNA: TGTGCCAGCAGCCCACAGGGGTTAGCTGAAGAACTGTTTTTT

D gene: NA
J gene: TRBJ2-5
clone size: NA
V gene: TRBV11-2
CDR3 protein: CASSQQGVSAGNNEQYF
CDR3 DNA: TGTGCCAGCAGCCAACAAGGGGTTTCAGCGGGCAACAATGAGCAGTACTTC

D gene: TRBD1
J gene: TRBJ2-1
clone size: NA
V gene: TRBV7-2
CDR3 protein: CASSLMPTGGNEQFF
CDR3 DNA: TGTGCCAGCAGCTTAATGCCAACAGGGGGCAATGAGCAGTTCTTC

D gene: NA
J gene: TRBJ2-7
clone size: NA
V gene: TRBV7-2
CDR3 protein: CASSLSPGPLEQYF
CDR3 DNA: TGTGCCAGCAGCTTATCTCCCGGGCCCCTCGAGCAGTACTTC

D gene: NA
J gene: TRBJ2-7
clone size: many
V gene: TRBV3-1
CDR3 protein: CASSPDSTYEQYF
CDR3 DNA: TGTGCCAGCAGCCCCGACTCCACCTACGAGCAGTACTTC

D gene: TRBD1
J gene: TRBJ2-7
clone size: few
V gene: TRBV24-1
CDR3 protein: CATSDSTGDGYEQYF
CDR3 DNA: TGTGCCACCAGTGATTCGACAGGGGACGGCTACGAGCAGTACTTC

D gene: TRBD2
J gene: TRBJ2-1
clone size: NA
V gene: TRBV7-9
CDR3 protein: CASTRRPSGRLEQFF
CDR3 DNA: TGTGCCAGCACCAGAAGGCCTAGCGGGAGATTAGAGCAGTTCTTC

D gene: NA
J gene: TRBJ2-6
clone size: NA
V gene: TRBV27
CDR3 protein: CASSPRVQTGANVLTF
CDR3 DNA: TGTGCCAGCAGTCCCCGGGTACAGACTGGGGCCAACGTCCTGACTTTC

D gene: NA
J gene: TRBJ2-3
clone size: few
V gene: TRBV2
CDR3 protein: CASSEERVPDTQYF
CDR3 DNA: TGTGCCAGCAGTGAAGAGCGGGTCCCAGATACGCAGTATTTT

D gene: NA
J gene: TRBJ2-7
clone size: many
V gene: TRBV2
CDR3 protein: CASSSSHEQYF
CDR3 DNA: TGTGCCAGCAGTAGTTCTCACGAGCAGTACTTC

D gene: TRBD2
J gene: TRBJ2-7
clone size: few
V gene: TRBV7-9
CDR3 protein: CASSLSSGSIYEQYF
CDR3 DNA: TGTGCCAGCAGCTTATCTAGCGGGAGTATCTACGAGCAGTACTTC

D gene: TRBD2
J gene: TRBJ2-1
clone size: NA
V gene: TRBV14
CDR3 protein: CASSQGLAGAPQFF
CDR3 DNA: TGTGCCAGCAGCCAAGGGCTAGCGGGAGCCCCCCAGTTCTTC

D gene: NA
J gene: TRBJ2-5
clone size: NA
V gene: TRBV5-1
CDR3 protein: CASSLVSQETQYF
CDR3 DNA: TGCGCCAGCAGCTTGGTTTCCCAAGAGACCCAGTACTTC

D gene: NA
J gene: TRBJ2-3
clone size: NA
V gene: TRBV20-1
CDR3 protein: CSAPRHADTQYF
CDR3 DNA: TGCAGTGCTCCCCGACATGCAGATACGCAGTATTTT

D gene: NA
J gene: TRBJ2-6
clone size: few
V gene: TRBV28
CDR3 protein: CASSPDSDSGANVLTF
CDR3 DNA: TGTGCCAGCAGCCCAGACAGCGACTCTGGGGCCAACGTCCTGACTTTC

D gene: NA
J gene: TRBJ2-3
clone size: few
V gene: TRBV4-3
CDR3 protein: CASSQEVRSGTDTQYF
CDR3 DNA: TGCGCCAGCAGCCAAGAAGTCAGGAGTGGAACAGATACGCAGTATTTT

D gene: TRBD2
J gene: TRBJ2-5
clone size: NA
V gene: TRBV10-3
CDR3 protein: CAISGTSGTQETQYF
CDR3 DNA: TGTGCCATCAGTGGGACTAGCGGGACCCAAGAGACCCAGTACTTC

D gene: TRBD1
J gene: TRBJ1-4
clone size: NA
V gene: TRBV20-1
CDR3 protein: CSATSGQAPTNEKLFF
CDR3 DNA: TGCAGTGCTACCTCGGGACAGGCCCCAACTAATGAAAAACTGTTTTTT

D gene: TRBD1
J gene: TRBJ1-1
clone size: NA
V gene: TRBV20-1
CDR3 protein: CSARGTGVRVNTEAFF
CDR3 DNA: TGCAGTGCTAGGGGGACAGGGGTGAGGGTGAACACTGAAGCTTTCTTT

D gene: NA
J gene: TRBJ2-3
clone size: few
V gene: TRBV11-2
CDR3 protein: CASSLEVTAGLTTDTQYF
CDR3 DNA: TGTGCCAGCAGCTTAGAGGTCACCGCAGGACTAACCACAGATACGCAGTATTTT

D gene: NA
J gene: TRBJ2-3
clone size: NA
V gene: TRBV7-2
CDR3 protein: CASSLAAFTDTQYF
CDR3 DNA: TGTGCCAGCAGCTTAGCCGCCTTCACAGATACGCAGTATTTT

D gene: NA
J gene: TRBJ1-6
clone size: NA
V gene: TRBV9
CDR3 protein: CASSVGGEGNSPLHF
CDR3 DNA: TGTGCCAGCAGCGTAGGAGGGGAGGGAAATTCACCCCTCCACTTT

D gene: NA
J gene: TRBJ1-6
clone size: NA
V gene: TRBV28
CDR3 protein: CASSLSPGQGGYNSPLHF
CDR3 DNA: TGTGCCAGCAGTTTGTCTCCCGGGCAGGGAGGGTATAATTCACCCCTCCACTTT

D gene: NA
J gene: TRBJ1-1
clone size: NA
V gene: TRBV14
CDR3 protein: CASSQDGWNTEAFF
CDR3 DNA: TGTGCCAGCAGCCAGGATGGATGGAACACTGAAGCTTTCTTT

D gene: NA
J gene: TRBJ2-1
clone size: NA
V gene: TRBV7-2
CDR3 protein: CASSSFRSNEQFF
CDR3 DNA: TGTGCCAGCAGCTCGTTCAGGAGCAATGAGCAGTTCTTC

D gene: TRBD2
J gene: TRBJ2-1
clone size: few
V gene: TRBV5-1
CDR3 protein: CASSLEGLAAYNEQFF
CDR3 DNA: TGCGCCAGCAGCTTGGAGGGACTAGCGGCGTACAATGAGCAGTTCTTC

D gene: NA
J gene: TRBJ1-2
clone size: few
V gene: TRBV3-1
CDR3 protein: CASSRTAQNYGYTF
CDR3 DNA: TGTGCCAGCAGCCGGACAGCTCAAAACTATGGCTACACCTTC

D gene: NA
J gene: TRBJ2-7
clone size: NA
V gene: TRBV7-9
CDR3 protein: CASSLGGRPYEQYF
CDR3 DNA: TGTGCCAGCAGCTTAGGAGGCAGGCCCTACGAGCAGTACTTC

D gene: TRBD2
J gene: TRBJ2-1
clone size: NA
V gene: TRBV12-3/TRBV12-4
CDR3 protein: CASRGSGTSGIHEQFF
CDR3 DNA: TGTGCCAGCAGGGGGAGCGGGACTAGCGGGATCCATGAGCAGTTCTTC

D gene: TRBD1
J gene: TRBJ2-1
clone size: few
V gene: TRBV7-2
CDR3 protein: CASSLGGTGFYNEQFF
CDR3 DNA: TGTGCCAGCAGCTTAGGGGGGACAGGATTCTACAATGAGCAGTTCTTC

D gene: NA
J gene: TRBJ2-7
clone size: few
V gene: TRBV5-6
CDR3 protein: CASSPPTINIAYEQYF
CDR3 DNA: TGTGCCAGCAGCCCCCCGACCATAAACATCGCCTACGAGCAGTACTTC

D gene: NA
J gene: TRBJ2-7
clone size: few
V gene: TRBV3-1
CDR3 protein: CASSQDSATYEQYF
CDR3 DNA: TGTGCCAGCAGCCAAGATAGCGCTACGTACGAGCAGTACTTC

D gene: TRBD1
J gene: TRBJ2-5
clone size: NA
V gene: TRBV5-1
CDR3 protein: CASSIAGTGEETQYF
CDR3 DNA: TGCGCCAGCAGCATCGCCGGGACAGGGGAAGAGACCCAGTACTTC

D gene: NA
J gene: TRBJ1-2
clone size: NA
V gene: TRBV25-1
CDR3 protein: CASGGGLYGYTF
CDR3 DNA: TGTGCCAGCGGGGGAGGACTATATGGCTACACCTTC

D gene: NA
J gene: TRBJ2-3
clone size: NA
V gene: TRBV18
CDR3 protein: CASSPPGLLTDTQYF
CDR3 DNA: TGTGCCAGCTCACCACCGGGACTGCTCACAGATACGCAGTATTTT

D gene: TRBD1
J gene: TRBJ1-6
clone size: few
V gene: TRBV4-2
CDR3 protein: CASSQDQPTGAPLHF
CDR3 DNA: TGTGCCAGCAGCCAAGATCAACCCACAGGGGCACCCCTCCACTTT

D gene: NA
J gene: TRBJ2-7
clone size: NA
V gene: TRBV20-1
CDR3 protein: CSASDTSRSSYEQYF
CDR3 DNA: TGCAGTGCTAGTGATACTAGCAGGAGCTCCTACGAGCAGTACTTC

D gene: TRBD2
J gene: TRBJ2-2
clone size: once
V gene: TRBV7-9
CDR3 protein: CASSLVPSGRAPNTGELFF
CDR3 DNA: TGTGCCAGCAGCTTAGTCCCTAGCGGGAGGGCCCCGAACACCGGGGAGCTGTTTTTT

D gene: NA
J gene: TRBJ1-4
clone size: few
V gene: TRBV29-1
CDR3 protein: CSVEDPGPSGKLFF
CDR3 DNA: TGCAGCGTTGAAGATCCTGGACCCTCGGGGAAACTGTTTTTT

D gene: NA
J gene: TRBJ1-2
clone size: few
V gene: TRBV18
CDR3 protein: CASSPWDGTSTNYGYTF
CDR3 DNA: TGTGCCAGCTCACCTTGGGACGGAACCTCAACCAACTATGGCTACACCTTC